The 24 T cell receptor beta chains below were found in one sample sequenced in a study of metastatic and nonmetastatic thyroid tumors. With MiXCR, TCRdb called clones anew from the PCR reads. The data show around 40,000 clones, with about 14% seen just once and 8% to 9.5% held by the top ten. Patients had received no treatment of any kind before thyroid surgery. Material: blood. These receptors were taken from a female donor with papillary thyroid cancer or a benign thyroid nodule (not recorded which). Some clones in this sample may be carry-over from other donors' samples.

This clone has at least ten counts. V and J are TRBV20-1 and TRBJ2-1; D is undetermined. CDR1 is DFQATT, CDR2 SNEGSKA, per germline (reference sequence). V dropped 1 base and J dropped 5 bases, with 9 bases sitting between them. This CDR3 has 13 amino acids. CDR3: CSARAGRHNEQFF. As DNA, the CDR3 is TGCAGTGCTAGAGCCGGCCGCCACAATGAGCAGTTCTTC.

V usage is TRBV9 and J usage is TRBJ1-5; D perhaps matches TRBD1 (5 bases). CDR1 and CDR2 (germline): SGDLS, YYNGEE. V gave up 4 bases and J gave up 5 bases, with 13 bases separating them. The CDR3 length is 14 residues. The CDR3 region has the DNA TGTGCCAGCAGCTTTCAGGGTTCTGATCAGCCCCAGCATTTT. It translates to CASSFQGSDQPQHF.

This clone has only a few counts. This sequence joins TRBV3-1 and TRBJ2-3, with TRBD2 matching 15 bases. The V segment lost 1 base and the J segment 2 bases; nucleotides outside the gene matches: 7. The CDR3 runs 19 residues. Germline CDR1 is LGHDT and CDR2 is YNNKEL (reference sequence). The CDR3 DNA sequence: TGTGCCAGCAGCCAAGTTGGGACTAGCGGGGGGCGGGCCACAGATACGCAGTATTTT. It specifies CASSQVGTSGGRATDTQYF.

Notes on this clone: One end of the junction does not line up with germline, which may come from a read error. This chain connects TRBV9 to TRBJ2-2, with 12 positions matching TRBD2. Looked up from germline, CDR1 is SGDLS and CDR2 is YYNGEE. There are 17 residues in the CDR3. CDR3 amino acids: CASSVDRTSGTFRELFF. Here the CDR3 DNA reads TGTGCCAGTAGCGTAGATCGGACTAGCGGGACTTTTAGGGAGCTGTTTTTT.

This clone came up many times. The V call is TRBV25-1, the J call TRBJ1-5; TRBD1 agrees at 7 bases. CDR1 is MGHDK, CDR2 SYGVNS, per germline. CDR3 size: 16 residues. V was clipped by 2 bases and J by 2 bases; unmatched bases: 6. The CDR3 nucleotides read TGTGCCAGCAGTGAAAAGACAGGGTTGGGCAATCAGCCCCAGCATTTT. Amino acids: CASSEKTGLGNQPQHF.

This clone was detected many times. CDR3 sequence (DNA): TGTGCCAGCACTCGGGGAGTCCAGGATACGCAGTATTTT. Protein product: CASTRGVQDTQYF. The rearrangement uses TRBV2 and TRBJ2-3; TRBD2 might be the D (5 bases). The CDR3 spans 13 residues. CDR1 and CDR2 (germline): SNHLY, FYNNEI. V was cut by 7 bases and J by 6 bases, with 14 bases left in between.

In this sample, this clone turned up many times. The V and J genes are TRBV24-1 and TRBJ1-2; the D is unclear. The V gene lost 1 base and the J gene lost 4 bases, with 9 bases spanning the gap. Germline V gene sequence: CDR1 KGHDR, CDR2 SFDVKD. The CDR3 runs to 14 residues. The CDR3 region has the DNA TGTGCCACCAGTGATTTTTCACAGACCTATGGCTACACCTTC. It translates to CATSDFSQTYGYTF.

V usage is TRBV11-1 and J usage is TRBJ2-3; 8 nucleotides line up with TRBD2. Germline lookup yields CDR1 SGHAT and CDR2 FQDESV (reference sequence). This CDR3 spans 15 amino acids. The V gene end was trimmed by 5 bases and the J gene end by 2 bases; junction bases not matched to a gene: 6. CDR3 sequence: CASSPTSATTDTQYF. The DNA of the CDR3 is TGTGCCAGCAGCCCGACTAGCGCTACCACAGATACGCAGTATTTT. Complete variable domain (other parts from reference TRBV11-1 and TRBJ2-3): EAEVAQSPRYKITEKSQAVAFWCDPISGHATLYWYRQILGQGPELLVQFQDESVVDDSQLPKDRFSAERLKGVDSTLKIQPAELGDSAMYLCASSPTSATTDTQYFGPGTRLTVL.

The V gene is TRBV11-2, the J gene TRBJ2-7; D unclear. Germline V lookup: CDR1 SGHAT, CDR2 FQNNGV. V was trimmed by 0 bases and J by 5 bases, leaving 8 bases between them. CDR3 size: 13 residues. CDR3 loop: CASSLDRPNEQYF. For the CDR3, the DNA is TGTGCCAGCAGCTTAGATCGGCCTAACGAGCAGTACTTC.

A note on this clone: A read error is possible here, since a much larger clone lies one base away. Within the sample, other DNA sequences also encode this same CDR3. J is TRBJ2-2 and V is TRBV4-1, with D perhaps matching TRBD1 or TRBD2 (5 bases each). The CDR3 extends over 13 amino acids. Germline-derived CDR1 and CDR2 are MGHRA and YSYEKL. CDR3 nucleotides: TGCGCCAGCAGCCCAGGGCGCACCGGGGAGCTTTTTTTT. It encodes CASSPGRTGELFF.

Many counts were recorded for this clone. The rearrangement uses TRBV27 and TRBJ2-7, with 8 bases lining up with TRBD1. This CDR3 contains 13 residues. J gave up 7 bases and V 2 bases, and 4 bases lay outside the gene matches. Germline CDR1 and CDR2: MNHEY and SMNVEV (reference sequence). The CDR3 DNA follows: TGTGCCAGCAGTTTAGCAGGGGGCAGAGAGCAGTACTTC. Translating it yields CASSLAGGREQYF.

This clone was detected many times. This chain connects TRBV20-1 to TRBJ1-1; D may be TRBD1 (6 bases). The ends were cut back, 6 bases at V and 3 bases at J, with 14 bases in the middle. The CDR3 is 13 residues long. Looked up from germline, CDR1 is DFQATT and CDR2 is SNEGSKA (reference sequence). This CDR3 is CSATTGRDTEAFF. The CDR3 region has the DNA TGCAGTGCCACTACAGGGAGGGACACTGAAGCTTTCTTT.

Ten or more counts support this clone. The chain has TRBV9 and TRBJ2-7; no reliable D call. The CDR3 totals 15 residues. Trimming removed 0 bases at V and 2 bases at J, with 12 bases between. Germline lookup yields CDR1 SGDLS and CDR2 YYNGEE. The DNA for the CDR3 is TGTGCCAGCAGCGTAGATGCAGGTTGGGCCTACGAGCAGTACTTC. Translated: CASSVDAGWAYEQYF.

The gene calls are TRBV12-3 or TRBV12-4 and TRBJ2-7; D remains ambiguous. The ends were cut back, 8 bases at V and 7 bases at J, with 21 bases in the middle. The CDR3 runs to 14 residues. CDR3 in amino acids: CASRLTSPLEEQYF. CDR3 DNA: TGTGCCAGCCGCCTGACTTCCCCTTTGGAGGAGCAGTACTTC.

As to this clone: A single base separates this from a much larger clone, so it may be a read error. The chain uses TRBV29-1 and TRBJ1-1, with D unresolved. Germline V gene sequence: CDR1 SQVTM, CDR2 ANQGSEA. V was cut by 7 bases and J by 5 bases, with 11 bases left in between. This CDR3 comprises 11 residues. The CDR3 DNA follows: TGCAGCGCCGAACTCTTAACTGAAGCTTTCTTT. The encoded protein is CSAELLTEAFF.

This clone was seen ten or more times. The rearrangement links TRBV6-2 or TRBV6-3 to TRBJ2-1; 9 nucleotides match TRBD2. J gave up 7 bases and V 5 bases, and 9 bases lay outside the gene matches. The CDR3 loop spans 15 amino acids. The germline gives CDR1 MNHEY, CDR2 SVGEGT. The CDR3 coding sequence is TGTGCCAGCAGTCCCCAGCGGGAGGTAAGGAATGAGCAGTTCTTC. This encodes CASSPQREVRNEQFF.

Many counts were recorded for this clone. A much larger clone differs from this one at a single base, so this may be a read error. The gene calls are TRBV19 and TRBJ2-7; D may be TRBD2 (6 bases). The CDR3 runs to 16 residues. Trimming stripped 6 bases from V and 2 bases from J, with 20 bases between. Per germline, CDR1 LNHDA and CDR2 SQIVND (reference sequence). This chain's CDR3 is CASRRGSQSLAYEQYF. The DNA for the CDR3 is TGTGCCAGTAGGCGGGGCTCCCAGTCTCTTGCCTACGAGCAGTACTTC.

This clone was seen ten or more times. This sequence joins TRBV18 and TRBJ1-2, with D tentatively TRBD1 (5 bases). Germline V gene lookup returns CDR1 KGHSH and CDR2 LQKENI. The CDR3 runs to 14 residues. The ends were cut back, 3 bases at V and 3 bases at J, with 11 bases in the middle. CDR3 sequence (DNA): TGTGCCAGCTCACCCACACAGGAAGACTATGGCTACACCTTC. Protein: CASSPTQEDYGYTF.

There are many counts of this clone. The chain has TRBV6-1 and TRBJ2-3; D is unclear. With 5 bases removed from V and 1 base from J, the gap between germline ends came to 10 bases. Germline V gene lookup returns CDR1 MNHNS and CDR2 SASEGT. This CDR3 has 14 residues. Here the CDR3 DNA reads TGTGCCAGCAGTTCTGTGGGCCGCACAGATACGCAGTATTTT. It translates to CASSSVGRTDTQYF.

This clone appeared many times. The genes are TRBV7-8 and TRBJ1-4; D gene unclear. The germline V and J ends were trimmed by 3 bases and 8 bases, with 13 bases remaining between them. The CDR3 runs to 14 residues. Germline values: CDR1 SGHVS, CDR2 FQNEAQ. The CDR3 DNA reads TGTGCCAGCAGCTTGGGAGGACTGGGGGAAAAACTGTTTTTT. Translated, it gives CASSLGGLGEKLFF.

This clone has at least ten counts. The rearrangement joins TRBV27 to TRBJ1-2; tentative D call: TRBD1 (5 bases). V was cut by 0 bases and J by 3 bases, with 8 bases left in between. Looked up from germline, CDR1 is MNHEY and CDR2 is SMNVEV (reference sequence). This CDR3 spans 14 amino acids. The CDR3 DNA reads TGTGCCAGCAGTTTATCAGGGGTCGACTATGGCTACACCTTC. As protein: CASSLSGVDYGYTF.

This clone was counted at least ten times. The J gene is TRBJ1-1, the V gene TRBV4-2; a possible D gene is TRBD1 (5 bases). Trimming removed 3 bases at V and 8 bases at J, with 10 bases between. Germline loops: CDR1 LGHNA, CDR2 YNFKEQ. This CDR3 comprises 12 residues. CDR3 sequence reads: CASSQAGWEAFF. CDR3 coding DNA: TGTGCCAGCAGCCAGGCAGGGTGGGAAGCTTTCTTT.

This clone was counted many times. This rearrangement joins TRBV3-1 to TRBJ1-1; D unclear. The germline V and J ends were trimmed by 1 base and 8 bases, with 8 bases remaining between them. The germline V gene encodes CDR1 LGHDT and CDR2 YNNKEL (reference sequence). The CDR3 consists of 12 residues. The CDR3, as DNA: TGTGCCAGCAGCCAAGGTCTGGAGGAAGCTTTCTTT. This codes for CASSQGLEEAFF.

At least ten counts were recorded for this clone. This chain links TRBV10-3 with TRBJ2-1, with 7 bases fitting TRBD2. The CDR3 has 15 residues. V trimming: 2 bases; J trimming: 5 bases; junction bases outside the gene matches: 6. CDR1 ENHRY and CDR2 SYGVKD come from the germline V gene. The CDR3 loop is CAISEMASGNNEQFF. CDR3 nucleotide sequence: TGTGCCATCAGTGAGATGGCTAGCGGAAACAATGAGCAGTTCTTC.